Sequencing of this TCR beta chain was carried out in a study of graft-versus-host responses after intestinal transplantation. Study findings and constraints: Early declines in HvG clones that occurred post-transplant were associated with peak circulating GvH clone levels. Patients with graft-donor T cell macrochimerism had high graft-versus-host to host-versus-graft clonal ratios in allografts. GvH clones occurred in recipient marrow; some first appeared in ileum or blood.

This clone was observed a few times. Germline values: CDR1 ENHRY, CDR2 SYGVKD. This CDR3 region has 17 residues. With V trimmed by 1 base and J by 1 base, 3 bases remained unmatched. The assay was immunoSEQ multiplex PCR, and TCRdb's table has in-frame clones only and misses some. The sample comprises over 8,000 clones, 30% to 40% of which are singletons, and roughly 5% rests with the top ten. CD4 and CD8 responders that proliferated in the reaction were FACS-sorted. The sequenced sample was alloreactive CD4+ T cells from a mixed lymphocyte reaction culture, obtained before transplantation. Subset indicated: CFSE-low proliferating T cells sorted from roughly 6-day pre-transplant mixed lymphocyte reaction (GvH or HvG direction). The J gene is TRBJ2-5, the V gene TRBV10-3; 13 bases agree with TRBD2. The TCR originated in a human patient who was an organ donor for intestinal transplantation. CDR3 DNA: TGTGCCATCAGTGAGTTTCGGACTAGCGGGGGCCAAGAGACCCAGTACTTC. This translates into CAISEFRTSGGQETQYF.